This entry lists 9 T cell receptor beta chains sequenced from one sample in a study of T cell clonality in common variable immunodeficiency. These receptors' targets are unknown. The study, taken as a whole, reports: Common variable immunodeficiency TCR beta sequences reportedly had fewer deletions and N-nucleotide insertions.

The protocol was immunoSEQ multiplex PCR, while the TCRdb copy is restricted to in-frame clones and leaves out a portion. Listed for the sample are about 34,000 clones, none seen a single time. Input material: peripheral blood mononuclear cells. Source of these receptors: a human donor with common variable immunodeficiency.

Note on this clone: The sequence runs out 3 residues before the end of the CDR3; the remainder is reconstructed from the germline J gene. V gene TRBV7-9 combines with J gene TRBJ2-1, with D perhaps given as TRBD1 or TRBD2 (7 bases each). CDR1 is SEHNR, CDR2 FQNEAQ, per germline (reference sequence). The CDR3 covers 15 residues. The V end was cut by 6 bases, the J end by 4 bases, with 16 bases between. The chain's CDR3 is CASSLGGGSYNEQFF. Incomplete CDR3 DNA: TGTGCCAGCAGTTTGGGAGGGGGCTCGTACAATGAG.

In its sample, this clone was seen many times. The read is 3 residues too short to cover the CDR3 end, so that end is filled in from the germline J gene. The chain employs TRBV13 and TRBJ2-1, with D possibly matching TRBD1 (6 bases). The CDR3 has 16 residues. V dropped 2 bases and J dropped 4 bases, with 15 bases sitting between them. The germline V gene encodes CDR1 PRHDT and CDR2 FYEKMQ (reference sequence). The CDR3 reads CASSLRGSAGYNEQFF. The part of the CDR3 DNA that was read is TGTGCCAGCAGCTTAAGGGGGTCGGCCGGGTACAATGAG.

Many counts were recorded for this clone. The CDR3 extends 3 residues past the end of the read, so its final part is completed from the germline J gene. The chain recombines TRBV9 with TRBJ2-2, with D unresolved. This CDR3 spans 11 amino acids. V was pared by 4 bases and J by 9 bases, with 7 bases between. Germline V CDR1 and CDR2: SGDLS, YYNGEE. CDR3 DNA (partial): TGTGCCAGCAGCTTAGGGCGGGAG. Its translation: CASSLGRE. The CDR3, in full, reads CASSLGRELFF.

This clone was counted ten times or more. Coverage ceases 3 residues before the CDR3 finishes, and the germline J gene fills in the end. The chain carries TRBV10-3 and TRBJ2-5, with TRBD2 matching over 7 bases. The J segment lost 3 bases and the V segment lost 7 bases, leaving 8 bases of the junction unmatched. Germline V gene sequence: CDR1 ENHRY, CDR2 SYGVKD. The CDR3 runs 14 residues. The DNA read from the CDR3 is TGTGCCATCAATGCGCGGGAGTCGGAAGAGACC. Its translation is CAINARESEET. The CDR3 reads in full as CAINARESEETQYF.

This clone was detected a few times. The CDR3 extends 3 residues past the end of the read, so its final part is completed from the germline J gene. V and J are TRBV7-2 and TRBJ2-7, with 9 bases matching TRBD2. The V segment lost 0 bases and the J segment 4 bases; nucleotides outside the gene matches: 7. The CDR3 runs to 16 residues. From germline, CDR1 is SGHTA and CDR2 FQGNSA. This chain's CDR3 is CASSLARGGRVYEQYF. Incomplete CDR3 DNA: TGTGCCAGCAGCTTAGCGCGGGGCGGGAGGGTGTACGAG.

This clone was observed a few times. The read ends 3 residues early relative to the CDR3; the germline J gene fills the gap. The J gene is TRBJ2-7, the V gene TRBV5-1; a possible D gene is TRBD2 (7 bases). The CDR3 loop spans 16 amino acids. Trimming removed 3 bases at V and 3 bases at J, with 19 bases between. Germline V lookup: CDR1 SGHRS, CDR2 YFSETQ. The CDR3 bases that were read are TGCGCCAGCAGCTGGGGGGCTAGCGGAATGAGCTACGAG. The encoded protein is CASSWGASGMSYE. In full, the CDR3 reads CASSWGASGMSYEQYF.

A note on this clone: The CDR3 extends 3 residues past the end of the read, so its final part is completed from the germline J gene. This rearrangement joins TRBV5-1 to TRBJ2-3, with 13 nucleotides matching TRBD2. The CDR3 spans 16 residues. CDR1 and CDR2 from the germline V gene are SGHRS and YFSETQ. J was trimmed by 2 bases and V by 5 bases; bases with no gene match: 5. CDR3 loop: CASSSGTSGDTDTQYF. The CDR3 bases that were read are TGCGCCAGCAGTTCCGGGACTAGCGGGGACACAGATACG.

This clone turned up a few times. Sequencing ends 3 residues short of the CDR3 end; the germline J gene provides the rest. The chain employs TRBV29-1 and TRBJ1-2; no reliable D call. Germline CDR1 reads SQVTM; CDR2 reads ANQGSEA. The V gene lost 0 bases and the J gene lost 2 bases, with 7 bases spanning the gap. This CDR3 has 13 amino acids. The CDR3 sequence is CSVEDLQNYGYTF. The sequenced part of the CDR3 DNA is TGCAGCGTTGAAGATCTCCAGAACTATGGC.

Of note for this clone: The sequenced fragment ends 3 residues before the CDR3 boundary, so the rest is inferred from the germline J gene. The chain has TRBV18 and TRBJ2-7; tentatively, D is TRBD1 (5 bases). Germline CDR1 is KGHSH and CDR2 is LQKENI. Trimming stripped 3 bases from V and 0 bases from J, with 9 bases between. This CDR3 region has 14 residues. CDR3 sequence reads: CASSPTVTSYEQYF. Incomplete CDR3 DNA: TGTGCCAGCTCACCGACAGTTACCTCCTACGAG.